Listed here is a single TCR beta chain. The CDR3 totals 14 residues. V was pared by 1 base and J by 5 bases, with 6 bases between. This sample is drawn from a study of identical twins. In TCRdb, the 5' RACE reads were re-called with MiXCR into one record per CDR3 protein. The table includes roughly 470,000 distinct CDR3 sequences, about 13% detected once. The same specimen was also included in a second study, on yellow fever vaccine responses in identical twins. That source adds: Reports say the vaccine T cell response in twins looked partly convergent and partly personalized.

Sequencing was performed on CD4+ T cells sorted from blood. The chain couples TRBV12-3 or TRBV12-4 to TRBJ1-6; D is unresolved. The clonotype comes from a woman in her late teens or twenties in good health. DNA for the CDR3: TGTGCCAGCAGTTTAGGCTCAGATAATTCACCCCTCCACTTT. Its protein product is CASSLGSDNSPLHF.